The entry below describes one T cell receptor beta chain. The sample is drawn from a study of cytotoxic CD8 clonotypes in ibrutinib-treated CLL. The CDR3 extends over 13 amino acids. V lost 1 base and J lost 3, with 7 bases in between. CDR1 is SGHVS and CDR2 is FQNEAQ in the germline V gene. The protocol was immunoSEQ multiplex PCR, while the TCRdb copy is restricted to in-frame clones and leaves out a portion. The sample contains 150,000 or so clones, 70% to 80% of which appear only once. The receptor was isolated from a human donor with chronic lymphocytic leukemia. Specimen: PBMCs, collected after 12 months of ibrutinib treatment. The chain combines TRBV7-8 with TRBJ2-7, with D perhaps TRBD2 (6 bases). This CDR3 reads CASSLGGVYEQYF. The CDR3 bases are TGTGCCAGCAGCTTAGGGGGGGTCTACGAGCAGTACTTC. The variable domain in full, with the rest retrieved from reference TRBV7-8 and TRBJ2-7, is GAGVSQSPRYKVAKRGQDVALRCDPISGHVSLFWYQQALGQGPEFLTYFQNEAQLDKSGLPSDRFFAERPEGSVSTLKIQRTQQEDSAVYLCASSLGGVYEQYFGPGTRLTVT.